Following are 2 T cell receptor beta chains from one sample sequenced in a study of T cells in localized non-small cell lung cancer. Data came from immunoSEQ multiplex PCR; TCRdb stores just in-frame clones and leaves some out. The sample lists about 2,600 clones, roughly 20% occurring once. The sample in question was normal lung tissue next to the tumor, obtained before any cancer treatment. Source of these receptors: a woman aged 35 to 69 with stage I lung adenocarcinoma.

The chain links TRBV28 to TRBJ1-2, with D perhaps TRBD1 (5 bases). The CDR3 spans 15 residues. Trimming stripped 1 base from V and 4 bases from J, with 13 bases between. Germline V gene sequence: CDR1 MDHEN, CDR2 SYDVKM. This CDR3 is CASSLSGRALYGYTF. In nucleotides, the CDR3 is TGTGCCAGCAGTTTATCGGGCAGGGCCCTCTATGGCTACACCTTC.

This clone rates as large (0.1 to 1%). This chain joins TRBV11-3 and TRBJ2-1, with D possibly being TRBD2 (5 bases). V dropped 5 bases and J dropped 2 bases, with 13 bases sitting between them. Per germline, CDR1 SGHNT and CDR2 YENEEA. The CDR3 has 15 amino acids. The CDR3 loop is CASSILGKTYNEQFF. The CDR3 DNA follows: TGTGCCAGCAGCATCCTCGGGAAGACCTACAATGAGCAGTTCTTC. Based on the CDR3 plus reference TRBV11-3 and TRBJ2-1, the full variable domain is EAGVVQSPRYKIIEKKQPVAFWCNPISGHNTLYWYLQNLGQGPELLIRYENEEAVDDSQLPKDRFSAERLKGVDSTLKIQPAELGDSAVYLCASSILGKTYNEQFFGPGTRLTVL.